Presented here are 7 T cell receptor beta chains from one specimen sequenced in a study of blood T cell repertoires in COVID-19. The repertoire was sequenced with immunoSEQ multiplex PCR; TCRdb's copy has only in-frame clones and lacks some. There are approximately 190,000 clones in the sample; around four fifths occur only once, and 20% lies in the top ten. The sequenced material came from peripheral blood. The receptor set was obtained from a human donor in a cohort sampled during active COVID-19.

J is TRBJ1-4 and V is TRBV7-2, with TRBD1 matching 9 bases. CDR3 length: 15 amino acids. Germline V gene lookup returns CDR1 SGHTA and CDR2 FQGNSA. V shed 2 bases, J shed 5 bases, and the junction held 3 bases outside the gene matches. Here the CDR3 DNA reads TGTGCCAGCAGCTTACAACAGGGGGCGAATGAAAAACTGTTTTTT. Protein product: CASSLQQGANEKLFF.

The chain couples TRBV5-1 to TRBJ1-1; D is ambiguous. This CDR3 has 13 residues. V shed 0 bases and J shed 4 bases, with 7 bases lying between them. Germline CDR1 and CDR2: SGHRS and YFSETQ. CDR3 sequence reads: CASSLDSLTEAFF. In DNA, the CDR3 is TGCGCCAGCAGCTTGGACAGTCTCACTGAAGCTTTCTTT.

This CDR3 reads CASSLGGQGRGYTF. CDR3 bases: TGCGCCAGCAGCTTGGGAGGACAGGGGCGCGGCTACACCTTC. V usage is TRBV5-1 and J usage is TRBJ1-2; 9 bases line up with TRBD1. There are 14 residues in the CDR3. The trim removed 0 bases at V and 8 bases at J, leaving 5 bases unmatched. CDR1 and CDR2 (germline): SGHRS, YFSETQ.

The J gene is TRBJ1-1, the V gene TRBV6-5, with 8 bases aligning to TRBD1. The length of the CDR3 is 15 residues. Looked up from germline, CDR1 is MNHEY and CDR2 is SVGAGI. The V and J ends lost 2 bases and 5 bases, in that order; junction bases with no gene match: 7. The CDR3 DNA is TGTGCCAGCAGTTACACCTCAGGGGGCAGGACTGAAGCTTTCTTT. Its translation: CASSYTSGGRTEAFF.

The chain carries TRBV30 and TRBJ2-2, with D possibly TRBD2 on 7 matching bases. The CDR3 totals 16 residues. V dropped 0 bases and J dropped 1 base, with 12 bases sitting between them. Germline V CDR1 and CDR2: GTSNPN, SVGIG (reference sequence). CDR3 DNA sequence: TGTGCCTGGAGTGTCCTCGGGGGGCGGAACACCGGGGAGCTGTTTTTT. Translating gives CAWSVLGGRNTGELFF.

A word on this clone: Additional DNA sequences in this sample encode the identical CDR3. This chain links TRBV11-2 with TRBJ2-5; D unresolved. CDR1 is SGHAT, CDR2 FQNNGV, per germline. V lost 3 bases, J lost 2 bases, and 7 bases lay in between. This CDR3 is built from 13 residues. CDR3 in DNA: TGTGCCAGCAGCTTGGGCACACAAGAGACCCAGTACTTC. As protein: CASSLGTQETQYF.

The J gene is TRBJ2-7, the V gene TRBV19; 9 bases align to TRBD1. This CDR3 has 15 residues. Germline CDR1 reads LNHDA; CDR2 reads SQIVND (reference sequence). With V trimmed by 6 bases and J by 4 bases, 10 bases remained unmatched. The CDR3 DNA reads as TGTGCCAGTAGCCGAACCGGGACAGGGACGTACGAGCAGTACTTC. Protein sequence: CASSRTGTGTYEQYF.